These 27 T cell receptor beta chains share one sample of origin, sequenced in a study of blood T cell repertoires in COVID-19. Libraries were prepared by immunoSEQ multiplex PCR; TCRdb keeps only in-frame clonotypes and omits some of them. Of 220,000 or so clones in the sample, around 89% are singletons; the top ten hold around 15%. The specimen was PBMCs or T cells enriched from blood (not recorded which). The receptor source for this set is a man younger than 45 who had been exposed to COVID-19.

This clone was observed once. V and J are TRBV12-3 or TRBV12-4 and TRBJ1-1; possibly TRBD1 for D (5 bases). The CDR3 length is 12 residues. Deletions cut 3 bases from V and 7 bases from J, with 9 bases between. DNA for the CDR3: TGTGCCAGCAGTTTTCCAGGGTTTGAAGCTTTCTTT. This sequence encodes CASSFPGFEAFF.

The V and J genes are TRBV19 and TRBJ2-1; D may be TRBD1 (5 bases). The V end was cut by 3 bases, the J end by 1 base, with 10 bases between. This CDR3 spans 15 amino acids. CDR1 is LNHDA and CDR2 is SQIVND in the germline V gene (reference sequence). This CDR3 is CASSISGISYNEQFF. The CDR3 DNA sequence: TGTGCCAGTAGTATTTCAGGGATATCCTACAATGAGCAGTTCTTC.

V is TRBV11-2 and J is TRBJ2-5; 9 bases line up with TRBD1. The CDR3 totals 15 residues. V trimming: 0 bases; J trimming: 5 bases; junction bases outside the gene matches: 4. Germline CDR1 reads SGHAT; CDR2 reads FQNNGV. CDR3 region: CASSLDGTGTETQYF. CDR3 sequence (DNA): TGTGCCAGCAGCTTAGACGGGACAGGGACGGAGACCCAGTACTTC.

This chain links TRBV12-3 or TRBV12-4 with TRBJ2-7; weak D call: TRBD1 (5 bases). V shed 8 bases and J shed 0 bases, with 8 bases lying between them. CDR3 length: 12 residues. DNA of the CDR3: TGTGCCAGCGGGGCTCTCTCCTACGAGCAGTACTTC. Amino acid sequence: CASGALSYEQYF.

The chain carries TRBV19 and TRBJ1-5; TRBD1 might be the D (6 bases). The CDR3 sequence is 13 residues long. V gave up 9 bases and J gave up 5 bases, with 14 bases separating them. Germline V lookup: CDR1 LNHDA, CDR2 SQIVND (reference sequence). In DNA, the CDR3 is TGTGCCAGCGCACAGGGCTTAGATCAGCCCCAGCATTTT. Residues: CASAQGLDQPQHF.

The chain couples TRBV5-1 to TRBJ1-1; 7 bases map to TRBD1. The CDR3 has 17 residues. Trimming took 1 base from V and 2 from J; bases not matched to a gene: 11. Germline CDR1 SGHRS, CDR2 YFSETQ. The DNA of the CDR3 is TGCGCCAGCAGCTTGTTGCAGGGGGGTGCTAGAAACACTGAAGCTTTCTTT. It is translated as CASSLLQGGARNTEAFF.

This rearrangement joins TRBV5-6 to TRBJ2-3; a possible D gene is TRBD1 (5 bases). The CDR3 is 14 residues long. V dropped 4 bases and J dropped 2 bases, with 11 bases sitting between them. The germline V gene encodes CDR1 SGHDT and CDR2 YYEEEE. Here the CDR3 DNA reads TGTGCCAGCAGCCAGGACACCTTCACAGATACGCAGTATTTT. This translates into CASSQDTFTDTQYF.

The gene calls are TRBV25-1 and TRBJ1-2; D ambiguous. Deletions cut 0 bases from V and 0 bases from J, with 11 bases between. CDR3 length: 16 amino acids. Germline values: CDR1 MGHDK, CDR2 SYGVNS. The CDR3 nucleotides read TGTGCCAGCAGTGAATATAGCGGATCCTCTAACTATGGCTACACCTTC. Translated: CASSEYSGSSNYGYTF.

The chain employs TRBV5-5 and TRBJ2-3; D is unresolved. The germline V and J ends were trimmed by 2 bases and 3 bases, with 10 bases remaining between them. The CDR3 is 14 residues long. CDR1 SGHKS and CDR2 YYEKEE come from the germline V gene (reference sequence). The CDR3 region is CASSFVGLTDTQYF. The DNA for the CDR3 is TGTGCCAGCAGCTTTGTGGGCCTGACAGATACGCAGTATTTT.

The CDR3, as DNA: TGTGCCAGCAGCGGGAAGCGAGCGGGGGGGCGGAGGGAGACCCAGTACTTC. As protein: CASSGKRAGGRRETQYF. The V call is TRBV2, the J call TRBJ2-5; 10 bases map to TRBD2. The V gene's germline CDR1 is SNHLY and CDR2 FYNNEI. With 6 bases clipped from V and 5 bases from J, the junction kept 15 bases outside the gene matches. The CDR3 covers 17 residues.

The chain is built from TRBV28 and TRBJ1-3; no clear D gene. V gave up 2 bases and J gave up 0 bases, with 8 bases separating them. Germline CDR1 is MDHEN and CDR2 is SYDVKM. The CDR3 is 15 amino acids. The CDR3 loop reads CASSLGVISGNTIYF. CDR3 DNA: TGTGCCAGCAGTTTAGGAGTGATCTCTGGAAACACCATATATTTT.

The chain recombines TRBV9 with TRBJ1-2, with a tentative D call TRBD1 (5 bases). CDR1 is SGDLS, CDR2 YYNGEE, per germline. Trimming took off 0 bases at V and 0 bases at J, with 9 bases between the two ends. The CDR3 spans 15 residues. In DNA form, the CDR3 reads TGTGCCAGCAGCGTAGGGGGCAACACTAACTATGGCTACACCTTC. Amino acids: CASSVGGNTNYGYTF.

V is TRBV19 and J is TRBJ2-7; tentative D call: TRBD2 (6 bases). From germline, CDR1 is LNHDA and CDR2 SQIVND (reference sequence). Trimming took 7 bases from V and 5 from J, leaving 15 bases between them. The CDR3 length is 13 residues. The DNA for the CDR3 is TGTGCCAGTAATAGTCCGGGAGTGGACGAGCAGTACTTC. It encodes CASNSPGVDEQYF.

V gene TRBV7-3 combines with J gene TRBJ1-2, with 7 bases fitting TRBD1. CDR3 length: 15 amino acids. Germline loops: CDR1 SGHTA, CDR2 FQGTGA. V trimming: 0 bases; J trimming: 3 bases; junction bases outside the gene matches: 4. The CDR3 protein is CASSLTSDRDYGYTF. CDR3 coding DNA: TGTGCCAGCAGCTTAACGAGTGACAGGGACTATGGCTACACCTTC.

This chain uses TRBV10-3 with TRBJ2-1, with D possibly TRBD1 on 6 matching bases. The CDR3 is 13 residues long. The ends were cut back, 10 bases at V and 8 bases at J, with 18 bases in the middle. Germline V CDR1 and CDR2: ENHRY, SYGVKD. The CDR3 sequence: CATGKGQFDEQFF. The CDR3 coding sequence is TGTGCCACCGGGAAAGGACAGTTCGATGAGCAGTTCTTC.

J is TRBJ1-5 and V is TRBV6-5; perhaps TRBD1 as D (5 bases). Germline V gene data show CDR1 as MNHEY and CDR2 as SVGAGI. The CDR3 is 13 residues long. The V end lost 9 bases, the J end lost 6 bases, and 15 bases lay between the germline ends. The CDR3 here is CASDRDFSQPQHF. The CDR3 region has the DNA TGTGCCAGTGACCGGGACTTTTCTCAGCCCCAGCATTTT.

The J gene is TRBJ2-7, the V gene TRBV5-1, with D unresolved. In germline, CDR1 is SGHRS, CDR2 YFSETQ. Trimming stripped 0 bases from V and 3 bases from J, with 10 bases between. The CDR3 runs to 14 residues. As DNA, the CDR3 is TGCGCCAGCAGCTTGGGGGCCCTTAGCTACGAGCAGTACTTC. It specifies CASSLGALSYEQYF. Full variable domain (rest looked up from reference TRBV5-1 and TRBJ2-7): KAGVTQTPRYLIKTRGQQVTLSCSPISGHRSVSWYQQTPGQGLQFLFEYFSETQRNKGNFPGRFSGRQFSNSRSEMNVSTLELGDSALYLCASSLGALSYEQYFGPGTRLTVT.

J is TRBJ2-1 and V is TRBV4-3; tentative D call: TRBD1 (5 bases). This CDR3 has 13 residues. The V end was cut by 3 bases, the J end by 9 bases, with 12 bases between. Germline CDR1 is LGHNA and CDR2 is YSLEER. In nucleotides, the CDR3 is TGCGCCAGCAGCCACAACACCAGGGCTGAGCAGTTCTTC. It specifies CASSHNTRAEQFF.

This clone was seen a few times. The chain joins TRBV5-1 to TRBJ1-2; the match to TRBD1 covers 10 bases. Germline CDR1 is SGHRS and CDR2 is YFSETQ. The CDR3 spans 16 residues. With 0 bases clipped from V and 3 bases from J, the junction kept 5 bases outside the gene matches. CDR3 amino acids: CASSLGLDRGDYGYTF. The CDR3 DNA is TGCGCCAGCAGCTTGGGATTGGACAGGGGGGACTATGGCTACACCTTC. Combining the CDR3 with reference TRBV5-1 and TRBJ1-2 gives the whole variable domain KAGVTQTPRYLIKTRGQQVTLSCSPISGHRSVSWYQQTPGQGLQFLFEYFSETQRNKGNFPGRFSGRQFSNSRSEMNVSTLELGDSALYLCASSLGLDRGDYGYTFGSGTRLTVV.

V usage is TRBV7-2 and J usage is TRBJ2-1; TRBD2 is a possible D gene (6 bases). Deletions cut 3 bases from V and 7 bases from J, with 22 bases between. The CDR3 is made up of 17 amino acids. Germline values: CDR1 SGHTA, CDR2 FQGNSA. CDR3 coding DNA: TGTGCCAGCAGCTTGTATCTAGGTGGGCGGGGTCTAAATGAGCAGTTCTTC. This translates into CASSLYLGGRGLNEQFF.

This chain joins TRBV7-9 and TRBJ2-1, with 11 bases identical to TRBD2. CDR1 and CDR2 from the germline V gene are SEHNR and FQNEAQ (reference sequence). The CDR3 totals 16 residues. The ends lost 5 bases at V and 7 bases at J; junction bases unmatched: 10. The CDR3 DNA is TGTGCCAGCAGCGCCTTTAGCGGGGGGGCCGGAAATGAGCAGTTCTTC. This translates into CASSAFSGGAGNEQFF.

This chain connects TRBV11-3 to TRBJ2-2; D call uncertain. CDR1 SGHNT and CDR2 YENEEA come from the germline V gene. The CDR3 loop spans 13 amino acids. The V end lost 3 bases, the J end lost 1 base, and 3 bases lay between the germline ends. CDR3 sequence (DNA): TGTGCCAGCAGCTTTCAGAACACCGGGGAGCTGTTTTTT. It is translated as CASSFQNTGELFF.

The chain has TRBV6-1 and TRBJ1-2; 9 bases map to TRBD1. CDR3 length: 15 amino acids. The trim removed 2 bases at V and 4 bases at J, leaving 5 bases unmatched. The V gene's germline CDR1 is MNHNS and CDR2 SASEGT. For the CDR3, the DNA is TGTGCCAGCAGTGAAATGGGACAGGGATTCTATGGCTACACCTTC. Translated: CASSEMGQGFYGYTF.

This chain uses TRBV19 with TRBJ2-1; 8 bases line up with TRBD1. Germline-derived CDR1 and CDR2 are LNHDA and SQIVND (reference sequence). V shed 7 bases and J 6 bases; nucleotides not matched to a gene: 14. The CDR3 is 16 residues long. The CDR3 sequence: CASTGYGDRYLNEQFF. The CDR3 DNA follows: TGTGCCAGTACGGGTTATGGGGACAGGTATCTCAATGAGCAGTTCTTC.

The chain employs TRBV5-1 and TRBJ2-7; TRBD1 matches 9 bases. The J segment lost 6 bases and the V segment lost 4 bases, leaving 5 bases of the junction unmatched. Germline V gene data show CDR1 as SGHRS and CDR2 as YFSETQ. The CDR3 length is 13 residues. CDR3 in amino acids: CASSLTGGGEQYF. The CDR3 DNA follows: TGCGCCAGCAGCCTTACAGGGGGCGGCGAGCAGTACTTC.

This clone has just one count. This chain joins TRBV19 and TRBJ2-5, with D perhaps matching TRBD2 (6 bases). Trimming shortened V by 4 bases and J by 2 bases, and 8 bases separated the two germline ends. The CDR3 consists of 13 residues. In germline, CDR1 is LNHDA, CDR2 SQIVND (reference sequence). CDR3 sequence (DNA): TGTGCCAGTAGTAGTGGGGGGCAAGAGACCCAGTACTTC. Protein sequence: CASSSGGQETQYF.

The chain carries TRBV5-1 and TRBJ2-7; no clear D. The CDR3 loop spans 12 amino acids. From germline, CDR1 is SGHRS and CDR2 YFSETQ. The V end lost 6 bases, the J end lost 4 bases, and 11 bases lay between the germline ends. In DNA, the CDR3 is TGCGCCAGCAAAGACTGCTGGTACGAGCAGTACTTC. Translated: CASKDCWYEQYF. The whole variable domain, remainder taken from reference TRBV5-1 and TRBJ2-7, is KAGVTQTPRYLIKTRGQQVTLSCSPISGHRSVSWYQQTPGQGLQFLFEYFSETQRNKGNFPGRFSGRQFSNSRSEMNVSTLELGDSALYLCASKDCWYEQYFGPGTRLTVT.